This T cell receptor beta chain was sequenced in a study of T cells in Graves' hyperthyroidism and ophthalmopathy. Findings and limits, study-wide: With a median lead of approximately 6 months before onset, the model predicted ophthalmopathy.

Notes on this clonotype: Its antigen remains unidentified.

The CDR3 runs 14 residues. Deletions cut 7 bases from V and 1 base from J, with 13 bases between. CDR1 and CDR2 (germline): LGHDT, YNNKEL (reference sequence). Absence of ophthalmopathy progression within 18 months defined stable Graves' hyperthyroidism. The PBMCs were sourced from fresh peripheral blood (around 10 ml). Authors of the study amplified TCR beta CDR3 regions from RNA transcripts. The HTBI set primed first-round TCR CDR3 RT-PCR. MiXCR was run by TCRdb on the multiplex PCR reads, yielding one entry per CDR3 protein. The sample has some 550,000 distinct CDR3 sequences; around 20% are singletons.

Sequenced material: blood. V and J are TRBV3-1 and TRBJ1-1; D call uncertain. This receptor was obtained from a man aged 18-30 years with Graves' hyperthyroidism. The DNA for the CDR3 is TGTGCCAGCACCTTTTTGGGTCGGAACACTGAAGCTTTCTTT. Translating it yields CASTFLGRNTEAFF.